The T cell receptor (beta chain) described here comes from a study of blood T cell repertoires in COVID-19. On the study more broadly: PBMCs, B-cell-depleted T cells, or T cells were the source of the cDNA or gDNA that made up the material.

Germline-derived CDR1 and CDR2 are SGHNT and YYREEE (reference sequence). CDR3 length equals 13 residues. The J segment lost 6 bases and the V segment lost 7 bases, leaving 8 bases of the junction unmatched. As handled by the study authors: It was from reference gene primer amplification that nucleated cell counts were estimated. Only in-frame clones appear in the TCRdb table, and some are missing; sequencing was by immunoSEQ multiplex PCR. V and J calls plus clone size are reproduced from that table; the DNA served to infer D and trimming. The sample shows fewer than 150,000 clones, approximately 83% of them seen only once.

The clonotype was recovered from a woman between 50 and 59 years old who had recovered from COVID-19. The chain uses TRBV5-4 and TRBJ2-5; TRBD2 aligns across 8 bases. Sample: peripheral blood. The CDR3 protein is CASFIAGSKTQYF. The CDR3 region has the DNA TGTGCCAGCTTCATAGCGGGGTCAAAGACCCAGTACTTC. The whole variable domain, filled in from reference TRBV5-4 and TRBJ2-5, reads ETGVTQSPTHLIKTRGQQVTLRCSSQSGHNTVSWYQQALGQGPQFIFQYYREEENGRGNFPPRFSGLQFPNYSSELNVNALELDDSALYLCASFIAGSKTQYFGPGTRLLVL.